This T cell receptor beta chain comes out of a study of CD8+ T cells in alopecia areata. The wider study: Oral tofacitinib, 5 to 10 mg twice daily, was given in an open-label trial. Study outcomes and limitations: Uncertainty remains about how baseline CD8+ expansion links to response, with one nonresponder. Researchers report lesional scalp, most notably alopecia totalis/universalis, outstripped normal scalp in clonality. Scalp clonality and expanded CD8+ clones among the top 100 were significantly decreased by tofacitinib.

The treatment was: oral pan-JAK inhibitor, 5-10 mg twice daily. The table lists this clone with a few counts. What it binds is unknown. Extracted RNA was reverse transcribed into cDNA, the sequencing template. Clones were read by immunoSEQ multiplex PCR, and TCRdb kept only the in-frame ones, dropping some. The table records approximately 280,000 clones, roughly 64% of them present only once. Germline trimming cut 4 bases from V and 0 bases from J; bases unmatched to any gene: 5. The germline V gene encodes CDR1 SGDLS and CDR2 YYNGEE. The CDR3 has 15 amino acids. The chain recombines TRBV9 with TRBJ2-3; TRBD1 matches 7 bases. The TCR sequence derives from a human donor with alopecia areata. The input for sequencing was CD4+ T cells sorted from blood, taken at week 24, from a patient treated with tofacitinib. The CDR3 sequence is CASSRRDRSTDTQYF. The CDR3 DNA sequence: TGTGCCAGCAGCCGCCGGGACAGAAGCACAGATACGCAGTATTTT.